These T cell receptor beta chains were read from a single sample in a study of T-cell memory formation after mild COVID-19. MiXCR, applied by TCRdb to the 5' RACE reads, yields one record per CDR3 protein. The sample yields roughly 300,000 distinct CDR3 sequences, under 8.5% seen once. Sequences were obtained from PBMCs or a T cell subset sorted from them (not recorded which). Every receptor here comes from a man between 18 and 35 years old who had mild COVID-19 (a few samples of this study predate the infection). Cell type and time point are not known. The CDR3 runs from the conserved cysteine through the conserved F or W. The D gene is left open where the match is weak. Rows may omit the clone size; those that give it use once, few, many or a size class.

V gene	D gene	clone size	J gene	CDR3 length	CDR3 protein	CDR3 DNA
TRBV5-1	NA	NA	TRBJ2-6	15	CASSLEGGRANVLTF	TGCGCCAGCAGCTTGGAAGGGGGTAGGGCCAACGTCCTGACTTTC
TRBV7-2	NA	few	TRBJ2-3	14	CASSPSRWADTQYF	TGTGCCAGCAGCCCCTCTCGGTGGGCAGATACGCAGTATTTT
TRBV10-3	NA	NA	TRBJ1-4	14	CAISEVQLVEKLFF	TGTGCCATCAGTGAGGTCCAGCTCGTTGAAAAACTGTTTTTT
TRBV19	NA	few	TRBJ2-2	15	CASSPGHFNTGELFF	TGTGCCAGTAGCCCGGGACACTTCAACACCGGGGAGCTGTTTTTT
TRBV3-1	NA	many	TRBJ2-3	14	CASSQGVMSDTQYF	TGTGCCAGCAGCCAAGGGGTAATGTCAGATACGCAGTATTTT
TRBV5-1	TRBD2	NA	TRBJ2-1	15	CASSLAGGAWNEQFF	TGCGCCAGCAGCTTGGCCGGGGGGGCCTGGAATGAGCAGTTCTTC
TRBV20-1	NA	NA	TRBJ2-1	13	CSARGQGGFVQFF	TGCAGTGCTAGAGGCCAGGGGGGCTTTGTGCAGTTCTTC
TRBV30	NA	few	TRBJ2-3	15	CAWSVSGNLADTQYF	TGTGCCTGGAGTGTATCCGGGAATCTCGCAGATACGCAGTATTTT
TRBV5-6	TRBD1	NA	TRBJ1-4	14	CASSLEGAGEKLFF	TGTGCCAGCAGCTTGGAGGGGGCTGGTGAAAAACTGTTTTTT
TRBV7-2	TRBD2	many	TRBJ2-1	15	CASSASSGTNNEQFF	TGTGCCAGCAGCGCTTCTAGCGGGACGAACAATGAGCAGTTCTTC
TRBV20-1	TRBD1	NA	TRBJ1-6	14	CSARSGTGRSPLHF	TGCAGTGCTCGCTCCGGGACAGGGAGGTCACCCCTCCACTTT
TRBV4-1	TRBD1	few	TRBJ2-7	13	CASSQGQGDEQYF	TGCGCCAGCAGCCAAGGACAGGGCGACGAGCAGTACTTC
TRBV13	TRBD1	few	TRBJ1-6	15	CASSFNRGGNSPLHF	TGTGCCAGCAGCTTCAACAGGGGTGGAAATTCACCCCTCCACTTT
TRBV7-9	NA	few	TRBJ2-2	13	CASSLASHGELFF	TGTGCCAGCAGCTTAGCTTCGCACGGGGAGCTGTTTTTT
TRBV6-5	TRBD2	few	TRBJ2-2	15	CASSYSGGAAGELFF	TGTGCCAGCAGCTATAGCGGGGGGGCCGCCGGGGAGCTGTTTTTT
TRBV24-1	TRBD1	NA	TRBJ2-2	17	CATSDRDRERSTGELFF	TGTGCCACCAGTGATAGGGACAGGGAGAGGAGCACCGGGGAGCTGTTTTTT
TRBV7-2	NA	NA	TRBJ2-1	13	CASSIGTQGEQFF	TGTGCCAGCAGCATCGGGACCCAGGGTGAGCAGTTCTTC
TRBV20-1	NA	few	TRBJ2-3	15	CSARPLVSSTDTQYF	TGCAGTGCTAGACCCCTGGTTAGCAGCACAGATACGCAGTATTTT
TRBV12-3/TRBV12-4	NA	few	TRBJ2-2	14	CASGVGGPYGELFF	TGTGCCAGTGGAGTGGGGGGGCCTTACGGGGAGCTGTTTTTT
TRBV5-1	NA	few	TRBJ1-5	15	CASSLAGVADQPQHF	TGCGCCAGCAGCTTGGCCGGGGTTGCTGATCAGCCCCAGCATTTT
TRBV7-9	TRBD1	many	TRBJ1-1	13	CASSFVQGAEAFF	TGTGCCAGCAGCTTTGTACAGGGGGCTGAAGCTTTCTTT
TRBV6-6	NA	NA	TRBJ1-2	15	CASSYVSGNWDGYTF	TGTGCCAGCAGTTACGTTTCCGGCAATTGGGATGGCTACACCTTC
TRBV7-9	TRBD2	few	TRBJ2-1	17	CASSLVGSARGKNEQFF	TGTGCCAGCAGCTTAGTTGGCTCGGCGCGGGGGAAGAATGAGCAGTTCTTC
TRBV20-1	TRBD1	NA	TRBJ2-3	13	CSARESGQGMQYF	TGCAGTGCTAGAGAGTCGGGACAGGGAATGCAGTATTTT
TRBV12-1	NA	NA	TRBJ2-3	17	CASSPQTGLSSQDTQYF	TGTGCCAGCAGCCCACAAACAGGGCTCTCTTCCCAAGATACGCAGTATTTT
TRBV29-1	NA	NA	TRBJ1-1	11	CSAARTGEAFF	TGCAGCGCAGCTCGGACGGGTGAAGCTTTCTTT
TRBV7-9	NA	NA	TRBJ1-2	12	CASSLAFYGYTF	TGTGCCAGCAGCTTAGCATTTTATGGCTACACCTTC
TRBV25-1	NA	NA	TRBJ1-2	13	CASSLRGSGGYTF	TGTGCCAGCAGCCTAAGGGGTTCCGGTGGCTACACCTTC
TRBV28	TRBD1	few	TRBJ1-5	14	CASSKGQEGQPQHF	TGTGCCAGCAGTAAAGGACAGGAGGGCCAGCCCCAGCATTTT
TRBV11-2	NA	NA	TRBJ1-1	13	CAGSLGGDTEAFF	TGTGCCGGCAGCTTAGGGGGGGATACTGAAGCTTTCTTT
TRBV12-3/TRBV12-4	NA	few	TRBJ1-1	17	CASRPTRGSNQNTEAFF	TGTGCCAGCAGACCGACCAGGGGCAGCAACCAGAACACTGAAGCTTTCTTT
TRBV12-3/TRBV12-4	TRBD2	few	TRBJ2-1	15	CASEKGLAGFGEQFF	TGTGCCAGCGAAAAGGGACTAGCGGGTTTCGGTGAGCAGTTCTTC
TRBV6-6	TRBD1	many	TRBJ2-7	17	CASSYSGPQGVYHEQYF	TGTGCCAGCAGTTACTCGGGGCCCCAGGGGGTTTACCACGAGCAGTACTTC
TRBV6-5	NA	few	TRBJ2-1	11	CASMAGHEQFF	TGTGCCAGCATGGCGGGGCATGAGCAGTTCTTC
TRBV2	NA	few	TRBJ2-2	15	CASRATGPNTGELFF	TGTGCCAGCAGGGCGACAGGCCCCAACACCGGGGAGCTGTTTTTT
TRBV20-1	NA	NA	TRBJ2-5	12	CSARREEETQYF	TGCAGTGCACGGCGGGAAGAAGAGACCCAGTACTTC
TRBV28	NA	many	TRBJ2-2	13	CASSFPNTGELFF	TGTGCCAGCAGTTTCCCGAACACCGGGGAGCTGTTTTTT
TRBV27	TRBD2	NA	TRBJ2-5	17	CASALLWELAGQETQYF	TGTGCCAGCGCCCTACTTTGGGAACTAGCGGGCCAAGAGACCCAGTACTTC
TRBV15	NA	NA	TRBJ1-5	16	CATSRVKGASNQPQHF	TGTGCCACCAGCAGAGTAAAGGGAGCTAGCAATCAGCCCCAGCATTTT
TRBV6-2/TRBV6-3	TRBD1	once	TRBJ2-5	16	CASSYIRDRAGETQYF	TGTGCCAGCAGTTACATCAGGGACAGGGCGGGAGAGACCCAGTACTTC
TRBV2	NA	once	TRBJ2-3	13	CASSGLGADTQYF	TGTGCCAGCAGCGGACTTGGGGCTGATACGCAGTATTTT
TRBV28	NA	NA	TRBJ1-1	13	CASSLGRVSEAFF	TGTGCCAGCAGTCTAGGGAGGGTTTCCGAAGCTTTCTTT
TRBV29-1	NA	few	TRBJ1-1	13	CSIHGRGGTEAFF	TGCAGCATCCACGGGAGGGGAGGGACTGAAGCTTTCTTT
TRBV4-2	NA	NA	TRBJ1-4	16	CASSQDGSATNEKLFF	TGTGCCAGCAGCCAAGACGGGTCCGCTACTAATGAAAAACTGTTTTTT
TRBV20-1	NA	NA	TRBJ2-1	15	CSARVTNKAHNEQFF	TGCAGTGCTAGAGTTACCAACAAGGCCCACAATGAGCAGTTCTTC
TRBV5-4	TRBD1	few	TRBJ1-2	14	CASSWDRSWYGYTF	TGTGCCAGCAGCTGGGACAGGAGTTGGTATGGCTACACCTTC
TRBV5-5	NA	many	TRBJ2-7	15	CASSPHRGLSYEQYF	TGTGCCAGCAGCCCCCACCGGGGACTCTCCTACGAGCAGTACTTC
TRBV24-1	NA	NA	TRBJ2-5	16	CATSASGDSLSGTQYF	TGTGCCACCAGTGCCTCGGGGGATTCGCTTTCTGGGACCCAGTACTTC
TRBV7-2	NA	few	TRBJ2-7	18	CASSLGGQGWGRVHEQYF	TGTGCCAGCAGCTTAGGGGGGCAGGGTTGGGGTCGCGTCCACGAGCAGTACTTC
TRBV6-5	NA	few	TRBJ2-7	14	CASSIRDDLYEQYF	TGTGCCAGCAGTATTCGCGACGATCTCTACGAGCAGTACTTC